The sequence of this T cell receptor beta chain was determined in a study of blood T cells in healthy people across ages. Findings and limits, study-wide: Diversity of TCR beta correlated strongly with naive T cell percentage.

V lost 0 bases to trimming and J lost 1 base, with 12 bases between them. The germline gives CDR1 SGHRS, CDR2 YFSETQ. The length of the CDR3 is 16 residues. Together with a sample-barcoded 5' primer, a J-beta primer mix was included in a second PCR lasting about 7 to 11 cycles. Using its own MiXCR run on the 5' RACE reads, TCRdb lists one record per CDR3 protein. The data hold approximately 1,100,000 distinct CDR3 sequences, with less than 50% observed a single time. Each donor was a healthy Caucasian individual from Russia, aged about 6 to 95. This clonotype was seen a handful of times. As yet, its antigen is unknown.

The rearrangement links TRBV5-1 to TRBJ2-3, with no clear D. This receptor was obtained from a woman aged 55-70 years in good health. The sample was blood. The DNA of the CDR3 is TGCGCCAGCAGCTTGGAGACTCCCTCTGGCACAGATACGCAGTATTTT. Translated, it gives CASSLETPSGTDTQYF.